The rows below give T cell receptor beta chains drawn from one sample of a study of blood T cell repertoires in COVID-19. The method was immunoSEQ multiplex PCR; TCRdb's version includes in-frame clones alone and lacks a portion of them. The sample has about 240,000 clones, 65% to 90% seen once. Sequencing was carried out using peripheral blood. The receptors originated from a woman aged 70 to 79 with acute or convalescent COVID-19. The CDR3 runs from the conserved cysteine through the conserved F or W. The D gene is left open where the match is weak. Not every row has a clone size; where given, it reads once, few, many or a size class.

clone size: NA
D gene: TRBD1
J gene: TRBJ1-2
V gene: TRBV5-1
CDR3 DNA: TGCGCCAGCAGCCTCGGGACAGGAGCGCATGGCTACACCTTC
CDR3 protein: CASSLGTGAHGYTF

clone size: NA
D gene: TRBD1
J gene: TRBJ2-4
V gene: TRBV7-9
CDR3 DNA: TGTGCCAGCAGCCCCCGACAGGGGGGAAACATTCAGTACTTC
CDR3 protein: CASSPRQGGNIQYF

clone size: NA
D gene: NA
J gene: TRBJ2-2
V gene: TRBV5-1
CDR3 DNA: TGCGCCAGCAGCACGACAGGTAGTAACACCGGGGAGCTGTTTTTT
CDR3 protein: CASSTTGSNTGELFF

clone size: few
D gene: TRBD1
J gene: TRBJ1-4
V gene: TRBV20-1
CDR3 DNA: TGCAGTGCTAGTAGAAGGACAGGGGGCTCGAAAAAACTGTTTTTT
CDR3 protein: CSASRRTGGSKKLFF

clone size: NA
D gene: TRBD1
J gene: TRBJ2-7
V gene: TRBV2
CDR3 DNA: TGTGCCAGCAGTGCCGGGACAGGGAGGCACGAGCAGTACTTC
CDR3 protein: CASSAGTGRHEQYF

clone size: NA
D gene: NA
J gene: TRBJ2-7
V gene: TRBV4-1
CDR3 DNA: TGCGCCAGCAGCCAAGGGCCAGCGCGCTTGTACGAGCAGTACTTC
CDR3 protein: CASSQGPARLYEQYF

clone size: NA
D gene: NA
J gene: TRBJ1-2
V gene: TRBV5-1
CDR3 DNA: TGCGCCAGCAGCTCGGACAGTAACTATGGCTACACCTTC
CDR3 protein: CASSSDSNYGYTF

clone size: NA
D gene: NA
J gene: TRBJ2-1
V gene: TRBV4-2
CDR3 DNA: TGTGCCAGCAGCCCAGACGAGGGGGGGCCAAATGAGCAGTTCTTC
CDR3 protein: CASSPDEGGPNEQFF

clone size: NA
D gene: NA
J gene: TRBJ2-6
V gene: TRBV3-1/TRBV3-2
CDR3 DNA: TGTGCCAGCAGCCCCTCCGGGACTGACTCGCCTGGGGCCAACGTCCTGACTTTC
CDR3 protein: CASSPSGTDSPGANVLTF

clone size: NA
D gene: TRBD1
J gene: TRBJ1-4
V gene: TRBV5-1
CDR3 DNA: TGCGCCAGCAGCTTGGCAGGACAGGGGGACCGGAAAAAACTGTTTTTT
CDR3 protein: CASSLAGQGDRKKLFF

clone size: NA
D gene: TRBD2
J gene: TRBJ2-5
V gene: TRBV5-1
CDR3 DNA: TGCGCCAGCAGCTTGTTACTAGCGGGCCAAGAGACCCAGTACTTC
CDR3 protein: CASSLLLAGQETQYF

clone size: NA
D gene: NA
J gene: TRBJ2-1
V gene: TRBV10-1
CDR3 DNA: TGCGCCAGCAGTGAACCCCTAAACAATGAGCAGTTCTTC
CDR3 protein: CASSEPLNNEQFF

clone size: few
D gene: TRBD2
J gene: TRBJ2-7
V gene: TRBV5-1
CDR3 DNA: TGCGCCAGCAGCTTGGGTGGAGCGGGGGGCCCCTCCTACGAGCAGTACTTC
CDR3 protein: CASSLGGAGGPSYEQYF

clone size: NA
D gene: TRBD2
J gene: TRBJ2-3
V gene: TRBV28
CDR3 DNA: TGTGCCAGCAGTTTAGACCTAGCGGGCACAGATACGCAGTATTTT
CDR3 protein: CASSLDLAGTDTQYF

clone size: NA
D gene: TRBD1
J gene: TRBJ1-1
V gene: TRBV2
CDR3 DNA: TGTGCCAGCATCCGACAGGGACGGAATGCTTTCTTT
CDR3 protein: CASIRQGRNAFF

clone size: NA
D gene: NA
J gene: TRBJ1-1
V gene: TRBV7-8
CDR3 DNA: TGTGCCAGCAGCCCCCTAAGGGGGGGGGTTGCAAGCACTGAAGCTTTCTTT
CDR3 protein: CASSPLRGGVASTEAFF

clone size: NA
D gene: TRBD1
J gene: TRBJ1-1
V gene: TRBV24-1
CDR3 DNA: TGTGCCACCAGTGATTCCTCCGGGACAGGGTTAACTGAAGCTTTCTTT
CDR3 protein: CATSDSSGTGLTEAFF

clone size: NA
D gene: NA
J gene: TRBJ1-4
V gene: TRBV7-2
CDR3 DNA: TGTGCCAGCAGCAGGGGGGGTTCTAATGAAAAACTGTTTTTT
CDR3 protein: CASSRGGSNEKLFF

clone size: NA
D gene: NA
J gene: TRBJ1-4
V gene: TRBV11-2
CDR3 DNA: TGTGCCAGCAGCACAGGACAGACCTTTAATGAAAAACTGTTTTTT
CDR3 protein: CASSTGQTFNEKLFF

clone size: NA
D gene: TRBD1
J gene: TRBJ1-6
V gene: TRBV19
CDR3 DNA: TGTGCCAGTAACCCGACAGGGGTTCGGTCACCCCTCCACTTT
CDR3 protein: CASNPTGVRSPLHF

clone size: NA
D gene: NA
J gene: TRBJ1-6
V gene: TRBV3-1/TRBV3-2
CDR3 DNA: TGTGCCAGCAGCCAAGTGATCGGAGGCCCGTATAATTCACCCCTCCACTTT
CDR3 protein: CASSQVIGGPYNSPLHF

clone size: NA
D gene: NA
J gene: TRBJ1-3
V gene: TRBV11-2
CDR3 DNA: TGTGCCAGCAGCTTAGAACACCCTGGAAACACCATATATTTT
CDR3 protein: CASSLEHPGNTIYF

clone size: NA
D gene: NA
J gene: TRBJ2-7
V gene: TRBV18
CDR3 DNA: TGTGCCAGCTCACCAACGTCCCCCGCGGGTGATTACGAGCAGTACTTC
CDR3 protein: CASSPTSPAGDYEQYF

clone size: NA
D gene: NA
J gene: TRBJ2-1
V gene: TRBV4-1
CDR3 DNA: TGCGCCAGCAGTTTTGACAGTGAGCAGTTCTTC
CDR3 protein: CASSFDSEQFF

clone size: NA
D gene: TRBD2
J gene: TRBJ2-1
V gene: TRBV7-9
CDR3 DNA: TGTGCCAGCAGCTCTATAGCGGGGGGGCTCACTGAGCAGTTCTTC
CDR3 protein: CASSSIAGGLTEQFF